The T cell receptor beta chain under discussion was sequenced for a study of immune cell composition in non-small cell lung cancer. Study results and caveats: About 80% of squamous and around 34% of adenocarcinoma cases had tumour-associated clones >0.5%. TIL tumour reactivity correlated with maximal tumour-associated clone frequency in adenocarcinoma.

A word on this clone: Its antigen is still unknown.

Germline loops: CDR1 SGHKS, CDR2 YYEKEE (reference sequence). Losses at the gene ends were 0 bases for V and 4 bases for J; bases not matched to a gene: 3. This CDR3 region has 14 residues. Profiling relied on immunoSEQ multiplex PCR, and the TCRdb table lists in-frame clones only, not all of them. There are 2,500 to 3,000 clones in the sample; about 81% occur only once, and approximately 11% lies in the top ten. The sample was also reused in another study, on CD4 T cells in lung cancer. That paper adds: Patients' blood was tested for T-cell responses to mutation-encoded neoepitopes.

Material for sequencing was lung tumor tissue. This rearrangement joins TRBV5-5 to TRBJ1-1, with 7 positions matching TRBD1. This clonotype was sampled from a human donor with non-small cell lung cancer. The CDR3 is CASSLEAGGTEAFF. CDR3 coding DNA: TGTGCCAGCAGCTTGGAAGCAGGGGGCACTGAAGCTTTCTTT. The whole variable domain, remainder taken from reference TRBV5-5 and TRBJ1-1, is DAGVTQSPTHLIKTRGQQVTLRCSPISGHKSVSWYQQVLGQGPQFIFQYYEKEERGRGNFPDRFSARQFPNYSSELNVNALLLGDSALYLCASSLEAGGTEAFFGQGTRLTVV.